This passage covers 29 T cell receptor beta chains from one sample sequenced in a study of blood T cell repertoires in COVID-19. Sequenced by immunoSEQ multiplex PCR; TCRdb stores in-frame clones only, minus some. Here the sample spans about 250,000 clones, about 80% being singletons. Sample: peripheral blood. These receptors were taken from a man aged 50 to 59 with active or convalescent COVID-19.

The V gene is TRBV3-1 (or the pseudogene TRBV3-2), the J gene TRBJ1-1; the D gene is possibly TRBD1 (6 bases). Germline-derived CDR1 and CDR2 are LGHDT and YNNKEL (reference sequence). V lost 1 base, J lost 3 bases, and 12 bases lay in between. CDR3 length equals 15 residues. DNA for the CDR3: TGTGCCAGCAGCCAAGGGGGGCTGGAGGACACTGAAGCTTTCTTT. Translation gives CASSQGGLEDTEAFF.

This clone was counted once. The chain couples TRBV6-2 or TRBV6-3 to TRBJ2-3, with 11 bases matching TRBD2. Germline V CDR1 and CDR2: MNHEY, SVGEGT. The CDR3 covers 16 residues. Trimming removed 5 bases from V and 1 base from J; junction bases left unmatched: 5. CDR3 coding DNA: TGTGCCAGCAGTGAGGGACTAGCGGCGCGCACAGATACGCAGTATTTT. Translating it yields CASSEGLAARTDTQYF.

This chain connects TRBV5-1 to TRBJ2-3, with 10 bases fitting TRBD2. The ends lost 2 bases at V and 4 bases at J; junction bases unmatched: 4. This CDR3 has 15 residues. Per the germline V gene, CDR1 is SGHRS and CDR2 is YFSETQ. DNA of the CDR3: TGCGCCAGCAGCTTTACTAGCGGGGTAGCAGATACGCAGTATTTT. It translates to CASSFTSGVADTQYF. Full variable domain (missing parts from reference TRBV5-1 and TRBJ2-3): KAGVTQTPRYLIKTRGQQVTLSCSPISGHRSVSWYQQTPGQGLQFLFEYFSETQRNKGNFPGRFSGRQFSNSRSEMNVSTLELGDSALYLCASSFTSGVADTQYFGPGTRLTVL.

CDR3 amino acids: CASRGIAGGPGTQYF. CDR3 nucleotides: TGTGCCAGCAGGGGTATAGCGGGGGGGCCAGGTACGCAGTATTTT. The chain couples TRBV2 to TRBJ2-3; 11 bases are a match to TRBD2. The CDR3 covers 15 residues. In germline, CDR1 is SNHLY, CDR2 FYNNEI. V trimming: 6 bases; J trimming: 8 bases; junction bases outside the gene matches: 10. Variable domain in full (rest from reference TRBV2 and TRBJ2-3): EPEVTQTPSHQVTQMGQEVILRCVPISNHLYFYWYRQILGQKVEFLVSFYNNEISEKSEIFDDQFSVERPDGSNFTLKIRSTKLEDSAMYFCASRGIAGGPGTQYFGPGTRLTVL.

For the CDR3, the DNA is TGTGCCAGCATGGGACGGGGGGACTATGGCTACACCTTC. This sequence encodes CASMGRGDYGYTF. The rearrangement uses TRBV6-5 and TRBJ1-2; D is possibly TRBD1 (5 bases). V was cut by 7 bases and J by 3 bases, with 12 bases left in between. The germline CDR1 and CDR2 sequences are MNHEY and SVGAGI. The CDR3 has 13 residues.

The CDR3 reads CASSGDSRGGYTF. Here the CDR3 DNA reads TGTGCCAGCAGTGGGGACAGCCGAGGTGGCTACACCTTC. This chain joins TRBV6-6 and TRBJ1-2; TRBD1 agrees at 7 bases. CDR1 is MNHNY and CDR2 is SVGAGI in the germline V gene (reference sequence). This CDR3 spans 13 amino acids. With V trimmed by 5 bases and J by 7 bases, 7 bases remained unmatched.

The V and J genes are TRBV30 and TRBJ1-2, with D unclear. Looked up from germline, CDR1 is GTSNPN and CDR2 is SVGIG (reference sequence). This CDR3 is built from 13 residues. The germline V and J ends were trimmed by 0 bases and 4 bases, with 9 bases remaining between them. CDR3 in amino acids: CAWSVRGPYGYTF. The CDR3 DNA sequence: TGTGCCTGGAGTGTACGAGGGCCCTATGGCTACACCTTC.

The V call is TRBV5-4, the J call TRBJ2-3, with 8 bases matching TRBD2. Germline V gene lookup returns CDR1 SGHNT and CDR2 YYREEE (reference sequence). CDR3 length: 14 amino acids. V lost 4 bases to trimming and J lost 6 bases; unmatched junction nucleotides: 7. CDR3 sequence: CASSLFSGADTQYF. The DNA of the CDR3 is TGTGCCAGCAGCCTCTTTAGCGGGGCGGATACGCAGTATTTT. The variable domain in full, with the rest retrieved from reference TRBV5-4 and TRBJ2-3, is ETGVTQSPTHLIKTRGQQVTLRCSSQSGHNTVSWYQQALGQGPQFIFQYYREEENGRGNFPPRFSGLQFPNYSSELNVNALELDDSALYLCASSLFSGADTQYFGPGTRLTVL.

This clone was observed a handful of times. This chain joins TRBV30 and TRBJ1-1; D remains unclear. There are 12 residues in the CDR3. Germline V gives CDR1 GTSNPN, CDR2 SVGIG (reference sequence). V was trimmed by 3 bases and J by 5 bases, leaving 10 bases between them. The CDR3 region is CAWRGIGTEAFF. In nucleotides, the CDR3 is TGTGCCTGGAGGGGCATTGGGACTGAAGCTTTCTTT. Supplemented by reference TRBV30 and TRBJ1-1, the full variable domain reads SQTIHQWPATLVQPVGSPLSLECTVEGTSNPNLYWYRQAAGRGLQLLFYSVGIGQISSEVPQNLSASRPQDRQFILSSKKLLLSDSGFYLCAWRGIGTEAFFGQGTRLTVV.

CDR3 DNA: TGTGCCAGCAGCCCGTTAAGGGGTGTACGGAACACTGAAGCTTTCTTT. It encodes CASSPLRGVRNTEAFF. The chain is built from TRBV5-6 and TRBJ1-1; a possible D gene is TRBD1 (5 bases). Germline V gene lookup returns CDR1 SGHDT and CDR2 YYEEEE. The CDR3 loop spans 16 amino acids. V was pared by 4 bases and J by 1 base, with 17 bases between.

The rearrangement uses TRBV28 and TRBJ1-4; TRBD1 matches at 9 bases. Germline V gene sequence: CDR1 MDHEN, CDR2 SYDVKM. The CDR3 has 19 amino acids. The V segment lost 5 bases and the J segment 7 bases; nucleotides outside the gene matches: 20. The CDR3 sequence: CASSITILIPGQGREKLFF. CDR3 DNA sequence: TGTGCCAGCAGTATAACGATTCTTATACCGGGACAGGGACGTGAAAAACTGTTTTTT.

This clone has just one count. This chain links TRBV5-1 with TRBJ1-1; a possible D gene is TRBD1 (6 bases). Germline V gene lookup returns CDR1 SGHRS and CDR2 YFSETQ. Trimming removed 0 bases from V and 7 bases from J, with 13 bases in between. The CDR3 spans 14 residues. The CDR3 DNA is TGCGCCAGCAGCTTGGAGCGGGGGCTTGGTGAAGCTTTCTTT. Translated, it gives CASSLERGLGEAFF.

The chain uses TRBV4-3 and TRBJ2-5; D remains ambiguous. V lost 0 bases to trimming and J lost 5 bases, with 10 bases between them. There are 14 residues in the CDR3. Germline assignment: CDR1 LGHNA and CDR2 YSLEER. CDR3 amino acids: CASSQDRLGETQYF. DNA of the CDR3: TGCGCCAGCAGCCAAGACAGGTTAGGTGAGACCCAGTACTTC.

The chain carries TRBV10-3 and TRBJ1-2; 7 positions agree with TRBD1. Germline trimming cut 2 bases from V and 0 bases from J; bases unmatched to any gene: 6. Germline V CDR1 and CDR2: ENHRY, SYGVKD. CDR3 size: 16 residues. CDR3 amino acids: CAISETRDRANYGYTF. In DNA, the CDR3 is TGTGCCATCAGTGAGACGCGGGACAGAGCTAACTATGGCTACACCTTC.

This chain links TRBV5-5 with TRBJ2-7; 8 bases fit TRBD1. Trimming at V came to 0 bases and at J to 4 bases, leaving 6 bases not matched to a gene. Germline CDR1 SGHKS, CDR2 YYEKEE (reference sequence). The CDR3 sequence is 15 residues long. The CDR3 region is CASSLATGGRYEQYF. DNA of the CDR3: TGTGCCAGCAGCTTGGCAACAGGGGGTAGATACGAGCAGTACTTC.

The rearrangement uses TRBV3-1 (or the pseudogene TRBV3-2) and TRBJ2-7, with TRBD2 as a possible D gene (5 bases). The V gene's germline CDR1 is LGHDT and CDR2 YNNKEL (reference sequence). The CDR3 contains 15 residues. The V end lost 0 bases, the J end lost 7 bases, and 16 bases lay between the germline ends. The CDR3 here is CASSQDWLAEREQYF. The CDR3 DNA follows: TGTGCCAGCAGCCAAGATTGGCTAGCTGAACGTGAGCAGTACTTC.

The gene calls are TRBV7-2 and TRBJ2-2, with 8 bases identical to TRBD1. With 5 bases clipped from V and 2 bases from J, the junction kept 7 bases outside the gene matches. This CDR3 region has 16 residues. The germline V gene has CDR1 SGHTA and CDR2 FQGNSA. The CDR3 DNA sequence: TGTGCCAGCAGCCCAAGAGGACAGGGAAACACCGGGGAGCTGTTTTTT. This encodes CASSPRGQGNTGELFF.

The chain recombines TRBV27 with TRBJ2-3, with a weak D call TRBD1 (5 bases). V was cut by 3 bases and J by 4 bases, with 14 bases left in between. Germline V gene data show CDR1 as MNHEY and CDR2 as SMNVEV (reference sequence). The CDR3 totals 15 residues. The CDR3 reads CASSFVGLGADTQYF. The CDR3 DNA follows: TGTGCCAGCAGTTTCGTTGGTCTAGGGGCAGATACGCAGTATTTT.

The CDR3 protein is CASSSGGRELEQYF. DNA of the CDR3: TGTGCCAGCAGCTCCGGGGGACGGGAACTCGAGCAGTACTTC. V usage is TRBV7-8 and J usage is TRBJ2-7; D is possibly TRBD2 (6 bases). V gave up 4 bases and J gave up 6 bases, with 16 bases separating them. The germline gives CDR1 SGHVS, CDR2 FQNEAQ. CDR3 length: 14 residues. Full variable domain (outside the CDR3, taken from reference TRBV7-8 and TRBJ2-7): GAGVSQSPRYKVAKRGQDVALRCDPISGHVSLFWYQQALGQGPEFLTYFQNEAQLDKSGLPSDRFFAERPEGSVSTLKIQRTQQEDSAVYLCASSSGGRELEQYFGPGTRLTVT.

This clone has just a few counts. V and J are TRBV6-2 or TRBV6-3 and TRBJ1-5, with a possible D match to TRBD1 (5 bases). This CDR3 comprises 18 residues. Germline-derived CDR1 and CDR2 are MNHEY and SVGEGT. V lost 3 bases to trimming and J lost 1 base, with 19 bases between them. In DNA form, the CDR3 reads TGTGCCAGCAGTTATGGGCAAAGGACACAGGCGAGCAATCAGCCCCAGCATTTT. Translating it yields CASSYGQRTQASNQPQHF.

CDR3 residues: CAWRAAADTEAFF. The DNA for the CDR3 is TGTGCCTGGCGGGCAGCGGCGGACACTGAAGCTTTCTTT. The chain joins TRBV30 to TRBJ1-1; D is undetermined. The CDR3 sequence is 13 residues long. Germline loops: CDR1 GTSNPN, CDR2 SVGIG (reference sequence). V was clipped by 5 bases and J by 3 bases, with 13 bases between them.

The rearrangement uses TRBV29-1 and TRBJ1-2; unclear D gene. The germline V gene has CDR1 SQVTM and CDR2 ANQGSEA. V lost 7 bases and J 2 bases, leaving 11 bases between the germline ends. The CDR3 is 12 residues long. CDR3 in DNA: TGCAGCGCATTGAGCGCGAACTATGGCTACACCTTC. It codes for CSALSANYGYTF.

This clone was seen a few times. The chain couples TRBV7-9 to TRBJ2-7; perhaps TRBD1 as D (6 bases). V lost 1 base and J lost 0, with 13 bases in between. The CDR3 contains 16 residues. Germline CDR1 SEHNR, CDR2 FQNEAQ (reference sequence). The CDR3 reads CASSLVGGRSSYEQYF. DNA for the CDR3: TGTGCCAGCAGCTTAGTAGGGGGAAGGAGCTCCTACGAGCAGTACTTC. The complete variable domain, with remaining parts taken from reference TRBV7-9 and TRBJ2-7, reads DTGVSQNPRHKITKRGQNVTFRCDPISEHNRLYWYRQTLGQGPEFLTYFQNEAQLEKSRLLSDRFSAERPKGSFSTLEIQRTEQGDSAMYLCASSLVGGRSSYEQYFGPGTRLTVT.

The rearrangement links TRBV14 to TRBJ1-1; possible D gene TRBD1, 6 bases. The CDR3 is made up of 17 amino acids. Trimming pared 1 base from V and 4 bases from J, leaving 19 bases between. Germline V lookup: CDR1 SGHDN, CDR2 FVKESK. The DNA for the CDR3 is TGTGCCAGCAGCCAAGGATTGTCAGGGGCGGGGGGCACTGAAGCTTTCTTT. Protein: CASSQGLSGAGGTEAFF.

This chain uses TRBV7-2 with TRBJ2-5; D not resolved. Germline V gives CDR1 SGHTA, CDR2 FQGNSA. The CDR3 runs 13 residues. The germline V and J ends were trimmed by 2 bases and 4 bases, with 8 bases remaining between them. The CDR3 sequence is CASSLRFGETQYF. The DNA of the CDR3 is TGTGCCAGCAGCTTAAGATTCGGAGAGACCCAGTACTTC.

The rearrangement uses TRBV7-8 and TRBJ1-6; 7 nucleotides agree with TRBD1. The CDR3 is made up of 16 amino acids. Germline V gene data show CDR1 as SGHVS and CDR2 as FQNEAQ. The V and J ends lost 5 bases and 7 bases, in that order; junction bases with no gene match: 11. The CDR3 protein is CASSLPPTGRNSPLHF. DNA for the CDR3: TGTGCCAGCAGCCTCCCCCCGACAGGGAGGAATTCACCCCTCCACTTT.

This clone was recorded only once. The chain has TRBV5-1 and TRBJ2-5, with 11 bases fitting TRBD2. V was clipped by 0 bases and J by 7 bases; unmatched bases: 11. Germline values: CDR1 SGHRS, CDR2 YFSETQ. The CDR3 length is 17 residues. CDR3 sequence: CASSLAPLAGGRGTQYF. In DNA form, the CDR3 reads TGCGCCAGCAGCTTGGCCCCGCTAGCGGGGGGACGCGGGACCCAGTACTTC.

The rearrangement links TRBV18 to TRBJ2-1; a weak D match, TRBD1 (6 bases). CDR3 size: 18 residues. The germline V gene has CDR1 KGHSH and CDR2 LQKENI. V gave up 3 bases and J gave up 3 bases, with 21 bases separating them. CDR3 nucleotide sequence: TGTGCCAGCTCACCGTCAGGGGATGTTTTACCTAACTACAATGAGCAGTTCTTC. Encoded protein: CASSPSGDVLPNYNEQFF.

The rearrangement links TRBV4-3 to TRBJ1-4; D not certain. The CDR3 has 16 amino acids. CDR1 is LGHNA, CDR2 YSLEER, per germline. Trimming shortened V by 0 bases and J by 7 bases, and 15 bases separated the two germline ends. CDR3 in amino acids: CASSQDPNPEGEKLFF. In DNA, the CDR3 is TGCGCCAGCAGCCAAGATCCCAACCCTGAGGGTGAAAAACTGTTTTTT.